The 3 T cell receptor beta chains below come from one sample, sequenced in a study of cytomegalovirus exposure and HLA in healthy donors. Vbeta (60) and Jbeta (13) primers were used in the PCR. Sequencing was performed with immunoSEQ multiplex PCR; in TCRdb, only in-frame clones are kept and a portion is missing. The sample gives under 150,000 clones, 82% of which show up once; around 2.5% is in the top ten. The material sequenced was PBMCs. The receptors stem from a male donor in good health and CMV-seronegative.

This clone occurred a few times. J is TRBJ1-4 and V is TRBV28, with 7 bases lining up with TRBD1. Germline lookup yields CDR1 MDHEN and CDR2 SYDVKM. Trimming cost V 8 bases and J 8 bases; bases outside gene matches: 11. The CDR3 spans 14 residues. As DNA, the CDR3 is TGTGCCAGCCAAAGTGAGGACAGGTTGGAAAAACTGTTTTTT. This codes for CASQSEDRLEKLFF.

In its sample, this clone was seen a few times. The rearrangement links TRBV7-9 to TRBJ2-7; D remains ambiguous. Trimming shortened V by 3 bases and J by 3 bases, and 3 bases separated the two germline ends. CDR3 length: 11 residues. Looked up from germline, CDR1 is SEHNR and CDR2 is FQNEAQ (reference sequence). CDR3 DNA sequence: TGTGCCAGCAGCTTCAACTACGAGCAGTACTTC. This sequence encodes CASSFNYEQYF.

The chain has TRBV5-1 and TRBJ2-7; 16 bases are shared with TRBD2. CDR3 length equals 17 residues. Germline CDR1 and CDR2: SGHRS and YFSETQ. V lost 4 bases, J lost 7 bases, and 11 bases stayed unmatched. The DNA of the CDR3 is TGCGCCAGCAGCCCGCCGGGACTAGCGGGAGGGCTGGGAGAGCAGTACTTC. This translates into CASSPPGLAGGLGEQYF.